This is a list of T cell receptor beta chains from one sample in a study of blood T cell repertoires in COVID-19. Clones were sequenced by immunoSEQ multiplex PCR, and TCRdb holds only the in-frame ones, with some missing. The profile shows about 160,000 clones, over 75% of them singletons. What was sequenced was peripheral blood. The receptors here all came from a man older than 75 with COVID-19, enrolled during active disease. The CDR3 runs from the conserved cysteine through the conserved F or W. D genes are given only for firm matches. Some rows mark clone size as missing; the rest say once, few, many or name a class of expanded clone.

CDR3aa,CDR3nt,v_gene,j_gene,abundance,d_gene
CASSSSRTGVGGYTF,TGTGCCAGTAGTTCAAGCCGGACAGGGGTAGGTGGCTACACCTTC,TRBV19,TRBJ1-2,.,TRBD1
CASSPPGGRLTEAFF,TGTGCCAGCAGCCCCCCCGGCGGGAGACTCACTGAAGCTTTCTTT,TRBV7-3,TRBJ1-1,few,.
CASSIQRTADTQYF,TGTGCCAGTAGTATACAAAGGACAGCAGATACGCAGTATTTT,TRBV19,TRBJ2-3,.,.
CASSIARTGGAFF,TGTGCCAGTAGTATAGCAAGGACAGGGGGCGCTTTCTTT,TRBV19,TRBJ1-1,.,TRBD1
CASKIAGQGTQPQHF,TGTGCCAGTAAGATCGCTGGACAGGGAACTCAGCCCCAGCATTTT,TRBV19,TRBJ1-5,.,TRBD1
CASSPRQGYNSPLHF,TGTGCCAGCAGCCCCCGACAGGGCTATAATTCACCCCTCCACTTT,TRBV9,TRBJ1-6,.,TRBD1
CASSLAGTLYQPQHF,TGCGCCAGCAGCTTGGCCGGGACACTTTATCAGCCCCAGCATTTT,TRBV5-1,TRBJ1-5,once,.
CASSVVAGEWDTQYF,TGTGCCAGCAGCGTAGTAGCGGGGGAATGGGATACGCAGTATTTT,TRBV9,TRBJ2-3,.,TRBD2
CASSFGGGNLNEQFF,TGCGCCAGCAGCTTCGGCGGGGGGAACCTCAATGAGCAGTTCTTC,TRBV5-1,TRBJ2-1,few,TRBD2
CASSYSTGNQPQHF,TGTGCCAGCAGTTACTCGACTGGGAATCAGCCCCAGCATTTT,TRBV6-2/TRBV6-3,TRBJ1-5,.,.
CASSQEEAALFNYGYTF,TGCGCCAGCAGCCAAGAAGAGGCCGCCCTGTTTAACTATGGCTACACCTTC,TRBV4-1,TRBJ1-2,few,.
CASLRGSSYNEQFF,TGTGCCAGCCTGCGGGGGAGCTCCTACAATGAGCAGTTCTTC,TRBV28,TRBJ2-1,few,TRBD2
CASSQGQDGYTF,TGTGCCAGCAGCCAAGGACAGGATGGCTACACCTTC,TRBV4-2,TRBJ1-2,.,.
CASSGRTEETQYF,TGTGCCAGCAGCGGTAGGACAGAAGAGACCCAGTACTTC,TRBV9,TRBJ2-5,.,.
CATSDSSPGGGQREQYF,TGTGCCACCAGTGATTCTTCCCCCGGGGGGGGGCAGAGGGAGCAGTACTTC,TRBV24-1,TRBJ2-7,.,TRBD2
CASSETSSDGYTF,TGTGCCAGCAGTGAAACGTCTAGTGATGGCTACACCTTC,TRBV2,TRBJ1-2,.,.
CSASERGGKYEQFF,TGCAGTGCTAGTGAGCGGGGGGGGAAGTATGAGCAGTTCTTC,TRBV20-1,TRBJ2-1,.,TRBD2
CASSTDRGAYEQYF,TGCGCCAGCAGCACAGACAGGGGGGCCTACGAGCAGTACTTC,TRBV5-1,TRBJ2-7,.,TRBD1
CASSPGRDIRGYGYTF,TGTGCCAGTAGTCCTGGTAGGGACATTCGGGGCTATGGCTACACCTTC,TRBV19,TRBJ1-2,few,.
CASSQGAGAREKLFF,TGTGCCAGCAGCCAGGGAGCAGGGGCTAGAGAAAAACTGTTTTTT,TRBV4-2,TRBJ1-4,.,.
CASSQGGGDNEQFF,TGTGCCAGCAGTCAAGGCGGGGGGGACAATGAGCAGTTCTTC,TRBV3-1/TRBV3-2,TRBJ2-1,.,TRBD2
CASTPSAGVNQPQHF,TGTGCCAGCACCCCATCGGCCGGGGTGAATCAGCCCCAGCATTTT,TRBV6-5,TRBJ1-5,.,.
CSVGSAGPVGKLFF,TGCAGCGTTGGCTCAGCAGGCCCGGTGGGAAAACTGTTTTTT,TRBV29-1,TRBJ1-4,.,.
CASSSPRQGRYEQYF,TGTGCCAGCAGTTCCCCGCGACAGGGCAGGTACGAGCAGTACTTC,TRBV6-5,TRBJ2-7,once,TRBD1
CAIRPDRNTEAFF,TGTGCCATCAGACCCGACAGGAACACTGAAGCTTTCTTT,TRBV10-3,TRBJ1-1,.,.
CASSSRYAGPYGYTF,TGTGCCAGCAGCTCTCGGTATGCGGGGCCTTATGGCTACACCTTC,TRBV13,TRBJ1-2,.,.